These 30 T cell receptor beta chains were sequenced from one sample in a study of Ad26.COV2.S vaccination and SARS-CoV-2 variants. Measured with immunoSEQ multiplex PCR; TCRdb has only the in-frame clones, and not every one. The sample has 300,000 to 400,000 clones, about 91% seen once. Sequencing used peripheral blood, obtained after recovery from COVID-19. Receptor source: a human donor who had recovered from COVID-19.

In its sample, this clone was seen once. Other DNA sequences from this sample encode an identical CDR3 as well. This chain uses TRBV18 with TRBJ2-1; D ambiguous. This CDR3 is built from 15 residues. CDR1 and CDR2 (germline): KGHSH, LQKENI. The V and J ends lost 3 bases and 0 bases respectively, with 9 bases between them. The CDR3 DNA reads TGTGCCAGCTCACCGACCGAGAGCTCCTACAATGAGCAGTTCTTC. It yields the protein CASSPTESSYNEQFF. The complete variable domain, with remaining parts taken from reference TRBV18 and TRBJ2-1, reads NAGVMQNPRHLVRRRGQEARLRCSPMKGHSHVYWYRQLPEEGLKFMVYLQKENIIDESGMPKERFSAEFPKEGPSILRIQQVVRGDSAAYFCASSPTESSYNEQFFGPGTRLTVL.

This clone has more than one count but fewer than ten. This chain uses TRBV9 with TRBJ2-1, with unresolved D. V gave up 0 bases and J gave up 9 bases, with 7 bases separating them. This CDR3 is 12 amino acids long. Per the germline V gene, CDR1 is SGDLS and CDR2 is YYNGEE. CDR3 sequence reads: CASSVDHVEQFF. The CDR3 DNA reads TGTGCCAGCAGCGTAGACCACGTTGAGCAGTTCTTC.

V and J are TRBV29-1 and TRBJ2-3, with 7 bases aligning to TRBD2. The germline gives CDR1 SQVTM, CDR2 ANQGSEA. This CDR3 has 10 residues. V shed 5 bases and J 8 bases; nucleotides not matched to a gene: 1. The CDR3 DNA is TGCAGCGTTTCGGGGGGTACGCAGTATTTT. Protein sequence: CSVSGGTQYF.

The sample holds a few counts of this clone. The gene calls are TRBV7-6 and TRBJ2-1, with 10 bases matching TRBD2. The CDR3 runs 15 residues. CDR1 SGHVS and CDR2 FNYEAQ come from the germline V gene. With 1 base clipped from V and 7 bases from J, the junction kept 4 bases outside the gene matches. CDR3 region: CASSLELAGTNEQFF. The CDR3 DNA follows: TGTGCCAGCAGCTTAGAACTAGCGGGGACTAATGAGCAGTTCTTC.

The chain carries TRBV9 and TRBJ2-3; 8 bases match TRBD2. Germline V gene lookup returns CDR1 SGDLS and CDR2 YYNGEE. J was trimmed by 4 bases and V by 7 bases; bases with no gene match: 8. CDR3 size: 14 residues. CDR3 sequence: CASSPLGLADTQYF. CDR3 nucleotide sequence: TGTGCCAGCTCACCCCTGGGACTAGCAGATACGCAGTATTTT.

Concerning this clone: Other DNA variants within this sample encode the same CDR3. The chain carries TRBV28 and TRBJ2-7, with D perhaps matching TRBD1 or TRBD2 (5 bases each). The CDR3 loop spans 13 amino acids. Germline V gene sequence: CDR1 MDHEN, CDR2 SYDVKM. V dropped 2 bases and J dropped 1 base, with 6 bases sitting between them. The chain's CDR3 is CASSLGGSYEQYF. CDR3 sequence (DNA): TGTGCCAGCAGTTTAGGGGGATCCTACGAGCAGTACTTC. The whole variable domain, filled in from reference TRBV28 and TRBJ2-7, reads DVKVTQSSRYLVKRTGEKVFLECVQDMDHENMFWYRQDPGLGLRLIYFSYDVKMKEKGDIPEGYSVSREKKERFSLILESASTNQTSMYLCASSLGGSYEQYFGPGTRLTVT.

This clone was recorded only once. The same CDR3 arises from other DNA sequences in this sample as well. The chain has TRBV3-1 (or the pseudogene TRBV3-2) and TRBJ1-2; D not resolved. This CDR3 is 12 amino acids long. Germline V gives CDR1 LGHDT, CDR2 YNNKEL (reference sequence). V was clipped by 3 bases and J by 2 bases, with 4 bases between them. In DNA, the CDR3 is TGTGCCAGCAGCCAGGGGAACTATGGCTACACCTTC. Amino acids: CASSQGNYGYTF.

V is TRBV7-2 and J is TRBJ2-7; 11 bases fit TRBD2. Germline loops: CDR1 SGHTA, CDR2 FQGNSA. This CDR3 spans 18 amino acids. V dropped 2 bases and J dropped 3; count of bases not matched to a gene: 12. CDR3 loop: CASSLRLGPLAGGYEQYF. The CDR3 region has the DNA TGTGCCAGCAGCTTAAGGTTAGGCCCCCTAGCGGGGGGCTACGAGCAGTACTTC.

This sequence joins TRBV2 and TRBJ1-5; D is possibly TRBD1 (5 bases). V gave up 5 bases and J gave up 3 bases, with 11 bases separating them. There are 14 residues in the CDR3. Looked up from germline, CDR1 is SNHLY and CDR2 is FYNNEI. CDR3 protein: CASSTDRLNQPQHF. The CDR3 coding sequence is TGTGCCAGCAGTACTGACAGACTCAATCAGCCCCAGCATTTT.

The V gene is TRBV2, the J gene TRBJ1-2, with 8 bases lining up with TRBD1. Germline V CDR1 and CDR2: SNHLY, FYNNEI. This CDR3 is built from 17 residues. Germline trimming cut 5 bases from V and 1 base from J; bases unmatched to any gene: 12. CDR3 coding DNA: TGTGCCAGCAGTATAGGCCCCGGGACAGGTTATAACTATGGCTACACCTTC. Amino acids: CASSIGPGTGYNYGYTF.

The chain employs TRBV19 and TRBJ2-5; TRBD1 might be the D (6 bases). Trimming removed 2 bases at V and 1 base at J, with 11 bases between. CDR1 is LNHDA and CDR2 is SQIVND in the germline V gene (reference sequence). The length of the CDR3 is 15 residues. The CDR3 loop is CASSILGGTQETQYF. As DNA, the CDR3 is TGTGCCAGTAGTATATTAGGGGGAACCCAAGAGACCCAGTACTTC.

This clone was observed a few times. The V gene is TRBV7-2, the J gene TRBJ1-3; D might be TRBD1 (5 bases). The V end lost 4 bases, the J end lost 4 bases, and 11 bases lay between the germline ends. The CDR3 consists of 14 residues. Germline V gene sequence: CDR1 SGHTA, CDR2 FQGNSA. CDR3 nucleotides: TGTGCCAGCAGCTCACAGACAGAAGGAAACACCATATATTTT. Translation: CASSSQTEGNTIYF.

The DNA for the CDR3 is TGTGCCAGCAGCCTTAGATCAGCGGGGGGGCGTAACGAGCAGTACTTC. Translated, it gives CASSLRSAGGRNEQYF. The chain recombines TRBV13 with TRBJ2-7, with 10 nucleotides matching TRBD2. Germline V gene data show CDR1 as PRHDT and CDR2 as FYEKMQ (reference sequence). V shed 5 bases and J 5 bases; nucleotides not matched to a gene: 12. This CDR3 has 16 amino acids.

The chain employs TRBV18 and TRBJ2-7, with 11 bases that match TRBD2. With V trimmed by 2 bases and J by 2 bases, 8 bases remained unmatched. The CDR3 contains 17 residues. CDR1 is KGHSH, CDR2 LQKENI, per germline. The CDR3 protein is CASSPNSGGGGTYEQYF. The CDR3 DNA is TGTGCCAGCTCACCAAATAGCGGGGGGGGCGGCACCTACGAGCAGTACTTC.

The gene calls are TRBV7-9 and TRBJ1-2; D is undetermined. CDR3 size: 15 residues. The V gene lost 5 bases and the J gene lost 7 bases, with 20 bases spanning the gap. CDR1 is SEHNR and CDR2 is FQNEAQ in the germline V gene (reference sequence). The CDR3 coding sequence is TGTGCCAGCAGCCCTGGGGTCAGTATGTGGTCTGGCTACACCTTC. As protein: CASSPGVSMWSGYTF.

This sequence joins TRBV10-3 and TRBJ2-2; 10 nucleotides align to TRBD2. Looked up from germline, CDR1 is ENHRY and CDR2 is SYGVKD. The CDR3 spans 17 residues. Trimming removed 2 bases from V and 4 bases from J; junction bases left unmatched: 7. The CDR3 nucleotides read TGTGCCATCAGTGAGAAAAGCGGGGGGGCAATCACCGGGGAGCTGTTTTTT. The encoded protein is CAISEKSGGAITGELFF.

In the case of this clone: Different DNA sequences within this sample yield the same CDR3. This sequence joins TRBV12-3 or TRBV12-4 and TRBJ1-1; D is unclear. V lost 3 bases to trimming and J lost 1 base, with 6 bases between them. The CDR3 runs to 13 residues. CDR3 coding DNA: TGTGCCAGCAGTTTTGGAAAGAACACTGAAGCTTTCTTT. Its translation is CASSFGKNTEAFF.

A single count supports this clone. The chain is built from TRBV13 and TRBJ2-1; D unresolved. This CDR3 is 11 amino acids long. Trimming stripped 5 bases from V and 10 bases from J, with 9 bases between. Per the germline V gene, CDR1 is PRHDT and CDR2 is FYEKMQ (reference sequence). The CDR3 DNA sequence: TGTGCCAGCAGCCCGGCTATCGAGCAGTTCTTC. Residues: CASSPAIEQFF. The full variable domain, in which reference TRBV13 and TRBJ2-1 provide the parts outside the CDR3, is AAGVIQSPRHLIKEKRETATLKCYPIPRHDTVYWYQQGPGQDPQFLISFYEKMQSDKGSIPDRFSAQQFSDYHSELNMSSLELGDSALYFCASSPAIEQFFGPGTRLTVL.

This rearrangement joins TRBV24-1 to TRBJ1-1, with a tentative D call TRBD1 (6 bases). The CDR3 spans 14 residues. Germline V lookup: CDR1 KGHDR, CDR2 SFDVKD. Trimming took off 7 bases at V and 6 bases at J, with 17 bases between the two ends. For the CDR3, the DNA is TGTGCCACCAGGGACGAGGGGGAGGACGCTGAAGCTTTCTTT. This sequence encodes CATRDEGEDAEAFF.

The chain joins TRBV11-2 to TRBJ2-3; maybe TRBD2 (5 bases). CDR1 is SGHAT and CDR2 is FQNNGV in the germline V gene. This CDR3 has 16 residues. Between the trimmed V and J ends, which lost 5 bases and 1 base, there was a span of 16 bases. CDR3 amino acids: CASSPDWSTRTDTQYF. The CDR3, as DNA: TGTGCCAGCAGCCCGGACTGGTCAACGCGCACAGATACGCAGTATTTT. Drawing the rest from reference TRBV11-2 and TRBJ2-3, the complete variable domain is EAGVAQSPRYKIIEKRQSVAFWCNPISGHATLYWYQQILGQGPKLLIQFQNNGVVDDSQLPKDRFSAERLKGVDSTLKIQPAKLEDSAVYLCASSPDWSTRTDTQYFGPGTRLTVL.

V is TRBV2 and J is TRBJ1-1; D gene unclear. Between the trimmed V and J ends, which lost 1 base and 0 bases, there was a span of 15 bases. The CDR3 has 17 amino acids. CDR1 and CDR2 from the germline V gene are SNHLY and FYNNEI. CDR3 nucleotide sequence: TGTGCCAGCAGTGAAGTGGCCAATTTAGGCTTGAACACTGAAGCTTTCTTT. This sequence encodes CASSEVANLGLNTEAFF.

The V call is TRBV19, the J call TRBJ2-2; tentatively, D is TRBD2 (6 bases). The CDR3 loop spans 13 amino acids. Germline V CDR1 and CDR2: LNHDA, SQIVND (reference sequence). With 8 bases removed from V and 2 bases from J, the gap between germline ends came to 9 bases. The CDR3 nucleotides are TGTGCCAGTGAAGGACTAAACACCGGGGAGCTGTTTTTT. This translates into CASEGLNTGELFF. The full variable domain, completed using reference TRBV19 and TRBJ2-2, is DGGITQSPKYLFRKEGQNVTLSCEQNLNHDAMYWYRQDPGQGLRLIYYSQIVNDFQKGDIAEGYSVSREKKESFPLTVTSAQKNPTAFYLCASEGLNTGELFFGEGSRLTVL.

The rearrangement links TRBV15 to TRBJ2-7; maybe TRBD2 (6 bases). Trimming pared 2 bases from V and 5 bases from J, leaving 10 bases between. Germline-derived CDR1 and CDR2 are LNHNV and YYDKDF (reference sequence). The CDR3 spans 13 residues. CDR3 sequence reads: CATSRPWGDEQYF. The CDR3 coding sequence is TGTGCCACCAGCAGACCTTGGGGGGACGAGCAGTACTTC.

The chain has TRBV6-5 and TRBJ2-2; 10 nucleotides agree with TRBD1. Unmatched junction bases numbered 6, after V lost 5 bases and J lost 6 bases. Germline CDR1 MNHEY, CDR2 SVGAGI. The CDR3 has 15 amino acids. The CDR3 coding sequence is TGTGCCAGCAGTACCAGGACAGGGGGGGCCGGGGAGCTGTTTTTT. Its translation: CASSTRTGGAGELFF.

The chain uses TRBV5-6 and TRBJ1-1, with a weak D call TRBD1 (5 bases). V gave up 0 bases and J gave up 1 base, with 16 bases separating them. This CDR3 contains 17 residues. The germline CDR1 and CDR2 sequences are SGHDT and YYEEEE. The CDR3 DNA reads TGTGCCAGCAGCTTGGGACAGCTACCAGCAAAGAACACTGAAGCTTTCTTT. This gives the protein CASSLGQLPAKNTEAFF.

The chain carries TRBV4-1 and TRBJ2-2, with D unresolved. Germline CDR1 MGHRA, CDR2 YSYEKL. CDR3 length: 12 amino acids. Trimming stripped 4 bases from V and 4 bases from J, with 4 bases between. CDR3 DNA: TGCGCCAGCAGCCTAGTCACCGGGGAGCTGTTTTTT. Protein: CASSLVTGELFF.

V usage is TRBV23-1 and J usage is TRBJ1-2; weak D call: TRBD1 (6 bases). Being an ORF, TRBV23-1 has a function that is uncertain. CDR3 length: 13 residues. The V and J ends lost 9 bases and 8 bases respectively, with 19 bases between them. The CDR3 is CASTGRTRRGYTF. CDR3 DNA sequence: TGCGCCAGTACAGGGCGGACGAGGCGCGGCTACACCTTC.

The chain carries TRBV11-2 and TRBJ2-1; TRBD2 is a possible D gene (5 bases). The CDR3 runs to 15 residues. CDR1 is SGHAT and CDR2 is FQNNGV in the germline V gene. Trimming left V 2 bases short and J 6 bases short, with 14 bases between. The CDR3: CASSLSAGLPNEQFF. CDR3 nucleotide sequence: TGTGCCAGCAGCTTATCCGCTGGACTTCCCAATGAGCAGTTCTTC.

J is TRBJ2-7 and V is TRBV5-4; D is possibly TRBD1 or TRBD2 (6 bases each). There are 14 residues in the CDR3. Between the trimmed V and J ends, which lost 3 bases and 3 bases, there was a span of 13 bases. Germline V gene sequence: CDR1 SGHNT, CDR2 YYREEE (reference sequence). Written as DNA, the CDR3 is TGTGCCAGCAGCTCCCGGGGGCCTGACTACGAGCAGTACTTC. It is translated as CASSSRGPDYEQYF.

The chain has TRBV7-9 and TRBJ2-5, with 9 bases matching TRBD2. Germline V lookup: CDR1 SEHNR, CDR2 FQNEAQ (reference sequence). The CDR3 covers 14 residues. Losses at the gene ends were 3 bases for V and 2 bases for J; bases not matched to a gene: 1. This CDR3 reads CASSLTSGQETQYF. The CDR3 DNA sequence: TGTGCCAGCAGCTTGACTAGCGGACAAGAGACCCAGTACTTC.